The sequence of this T cell receptor beta chain was determined in a study of blood T cells in healthy people across ages. It was with a sample-barcoded 5' primer and a J-beta primer mix that a second PCR of roughly 7 to 12 cycles was run. TCRdb redid the calling of the 5' RACE reads with MiXCR, one entry per CDR3 protein. The sample records some 930,000 distinct CDR3 sequences, almost 30% being singletons. The table lists this clonotype with a few counts. The V gene's germline CDR1 is SQVTM and CDR2 ANQGSEA. The V end was cut by 5 bases, the J end by 2 bases, with 12 bases between. CDR3 length equals 13 residues. These data were also reused for a study on T cells of mothers and their children. This second study notes: Related mother and child pairs showed slightly greater overlap (not significant) than unrelated pairs did.

This clonotype was obtained from a woman aged 40 to 50 in good health. The rearrangement uses TRBV29-1 and TRBJ1-2; D is perhaps TRBD1 (6 bases). Material: blood. DNA for the CDR3: TGCAGCGTTATTCAGCAGGGGAACTATGGCTACACCTTC. Its protein product is CSVIQQGNYGYTF.